The clone carrying this T cell receptor beta chain was recorded many times. Its specificity is not known. This specimen comes from a study of early T cells in non-severe SARS-CoV-2 infection. Study-level background: Unpaired chains resulted from sequencing bulk RNA of unsorted whole blood.

Study results and limitations: Matching with VDJdb favored anti-spike CD8 responses (missing private and CD4 specificities).

Unique molecular identifiers were added to individual cDNA molecules. TCRdb passed the 5' RACE reads through MiXCR, listing each CDR3 protein once. The sample lists about 47,000 distinct CDR3 sequences, approximately 10% occurring once. The sequencing sample was made of whole blood. This TCR was sampled from an adult who was a healthcare worker with PCR-confirmed SARS-CoV-2 infection or an uninfected control (not recorded which).

CDR3 in amino acids: CATGTGNEKLFF. CDR3 in DNA: TGTGCCACCGGTACTGGTAATGAAAAACTGTTTTTT. The chain has TRBV15 and TRBJ1-4; D remains unclear. The CDR3 is made up of 12 amino acids. Trimming removed 8 bases from V and 4 bases from J, with 8 bases in between. The germline V gene encodes CDR1 LNHNV and CDR2 YYDKDF (reference sequence).